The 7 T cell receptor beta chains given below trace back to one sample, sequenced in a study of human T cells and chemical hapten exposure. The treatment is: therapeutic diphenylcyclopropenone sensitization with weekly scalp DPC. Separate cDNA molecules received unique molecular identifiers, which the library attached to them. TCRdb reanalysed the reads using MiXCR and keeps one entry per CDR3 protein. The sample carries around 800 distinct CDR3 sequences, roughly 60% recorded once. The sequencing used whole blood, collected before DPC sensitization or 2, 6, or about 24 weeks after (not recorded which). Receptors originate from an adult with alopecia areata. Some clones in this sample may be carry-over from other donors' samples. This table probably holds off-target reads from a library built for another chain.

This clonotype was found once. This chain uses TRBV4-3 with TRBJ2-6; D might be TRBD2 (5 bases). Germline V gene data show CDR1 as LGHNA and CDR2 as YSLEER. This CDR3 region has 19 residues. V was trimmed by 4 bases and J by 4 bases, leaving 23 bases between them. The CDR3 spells CASSRLTGNPLTGANVLTF. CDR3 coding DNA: TGCGCCAGCAGCCGACTTACCGGGAACCCGTTGACGGGGGCCAACGTCCTGACTTTC.

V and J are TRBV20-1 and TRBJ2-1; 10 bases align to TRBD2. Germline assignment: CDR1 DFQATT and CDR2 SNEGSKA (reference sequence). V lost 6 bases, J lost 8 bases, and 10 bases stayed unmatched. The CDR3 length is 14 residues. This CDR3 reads CSAASGSFGDEQFF. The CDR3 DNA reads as TGCAGTGCCGCTAGCGGGAGTTTTGGAGATGAGCAGTTCTTC.

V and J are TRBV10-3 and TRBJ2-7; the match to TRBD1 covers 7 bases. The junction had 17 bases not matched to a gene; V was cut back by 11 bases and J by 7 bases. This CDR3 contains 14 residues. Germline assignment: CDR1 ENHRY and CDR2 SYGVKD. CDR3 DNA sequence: TGTGCCGCCCGGCAGCCAGGGGGTCTGGAGGAGCAGTACTTC. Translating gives CAARQPGGLEEQYF.

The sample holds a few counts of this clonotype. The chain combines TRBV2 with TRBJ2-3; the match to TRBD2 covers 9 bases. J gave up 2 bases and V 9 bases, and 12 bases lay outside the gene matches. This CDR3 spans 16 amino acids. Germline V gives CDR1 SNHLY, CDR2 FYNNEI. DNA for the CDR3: TGTGCCAGTTCCGTCGGAGCGGGGGGACTCACAGATACGCAGTATTTT. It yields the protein CASSVGAGGLTDTQYF.

Here the CDR3 reads CSVELAAYEQYF. In DNA, the CDR3 is TGCAGCGTAGAACTAGCGGCCTACGAGCAGTACTTC. This rearrangement joins TRBV29-1 to TRBJ2-7; TRBD2 agrees at 8 bases. Germline loops: CDR1 SQVTM, CDR2 ANQGSEA. J gave up 2 bases and V 6 bases, and 3 bases lay outside the gene matches. This CDR3 has 12 residues.

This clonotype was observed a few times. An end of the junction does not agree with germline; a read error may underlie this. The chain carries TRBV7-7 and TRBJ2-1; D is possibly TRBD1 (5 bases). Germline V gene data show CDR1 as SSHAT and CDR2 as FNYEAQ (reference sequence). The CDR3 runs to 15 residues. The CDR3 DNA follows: TGTGCTAGCAGCTCAACAGGTAGCTCCTACAATGAGCAGTTCTTC. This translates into CASSSTGSSYNEQFF.

CDR3 bases: TGCAGTGCTAGGCCCCTAGCGGGAGATTACGAGCAGTACTTC. This sequence encodes CSARPLAGDYEQYF. The rearrangement uses TRBV20-1 and TRBJ2-7; the match to TRBD2 covers 10 bases. This CDR3 region has 14 residues. Per the germline V gene, CDR1 is DFQATT and CDR2 is SNEGSKA (reference sequence). V dropped 3 bases and J dropped 4; count of bases not matched to a gene: 6.